One sample yielded the 8 T cell receptor beta chains listed below, sequenced in a study of a mutant IDH1 vaccine in newly diagnosed glioma. No antigen has been identified for these receptors. The table came from immunoSEQ multiplex PCR; TCRdb's copy has only in-frame clones and leaves some out. Of 26,000 or so clones listed, over 65% are singletons. As for time point: week 35, safety follow-up. Vaccine doses each comprised 300 ug of mutant IDH1 20-mer peptide, with topical imiquimod. This specimen was PBMCs, taken from a glioma patient whose treatment included an IDH1 peptide vaccine. The receptors derive from a man aged 30 to 45 with glioma.

The chain links TRBV9 to TRBJ2-5; 8 bases are a match to TRBD1. Germline V gene sequence: CDR1 SGDLS, CDR2 YYNGEE. The CDR3 spans 17 residues. The V and J ends lost 0 bases and 5 bases, in that order; junction bases with no gene match: 12. The CDR3 bases are TGTGCCAGCAGCGTAGATGTCGCAGACAGGGGAACGGAGACCCAGTACTTC. Its translation is CASSVDVADRGTETQYF.

The chain has TRBV6-5 and TRBJ1-2; TRBD1 matches 8 bases. V lost 2 bases to trimming and J lost 6 bases; unmatched junction nucleotides: 11. This CDR3 region has 16 residues. In germline, CDR1 is MNHEY, CDR2 SVGAGI. CDR3 loop: CASSYGPGTGIHGYTF. Written as DNA, the CDR3 is TGTGCCAGCAGTTACGGCCCGGGGACAGGAATCCATGGCTACACCTTC.

The rearrangement links TRBV7-3 to TRBJ1-6, with 10 bases fitting TRBD1. From germline, CDR1 is SGHTA and CDR2 FQGTGA. The CDR3 consists of 15 residues. Germline trimming cut 4 bases from V and 9 bases from J; bases unmatched to any gene: 6. The CDR3 protein is CASSSSDRGRSPLHF. CDR3 DNA: TGTGCCAGCAGCTCCAGCGACAGGGGGCGTTCACCCCTCCACTTT.

The rearrangement joins TRBV5-1 to TRBJ2-5, with TRBD2 matching over 7 bases. Germline values: CDR1 SGHRS, CDR2 YFSETQ. V dropped 0 bases and J dropped 4; count of bases not matched to a gene: 6. CDR3 length equals 15 residues. This CDR3 is CASSLVGGGRETQYF. CDR3 nucleotides: TGCGCCAGCAGCTTGGTTGGGGGGGGACGAGAGACCCAGTACTTC.

The chain is built from TRBV19 and TRBJ1-6; 10 positions match TRBD1. Looked up from germline, CDR1 is LNHDA and CDR2 is SQIVND (reference sequence). The CDR3 consists of 16 residues. J was trimmed by 7 bases and V by 8 bases; bases with no gene match: 11. The CDR3 nucleotides are TGTGCCAGTCGTACCGGGACAGGGGTTGGGAATTCACCCCTCCACTTT. Translated, it gives CASRTGTGVGNSPLHF.

This clone was seen just once. The genes are TRBV5-1 and TRBJ2-1; D gene uncertain. V was shortened by 4 bases and J by 0 bases, with 17 bases between the two germline ends. From germline, CDR1 is SGHRS and CDR2 YFSETQ. The CDR3 has 17 residues. The CDR3 DNA reads TGCGCCAGCAGCCTAACCATCGGATCGGGCTCCTACAATGAGCAGTTCTTC. Its translation is CASSLTIGSGSYNEQFF.

This rearrangement joins TRBV30 to TRBJ2-5; D is unclear. The CDR3 has 13 residues. Deletions cut 2 bases from V and 1 base from J, with 8 bases between. Germline V gene data show CDR1 as GTSNPN and CDR2 as SVGIG (reference sequence). The CDR3: CAWSPASQETQYF. The CDR3 coding sequence is TGTGCCTGGAGTCCGGCCAGCCAAGAGACCCAGTACTTC.

This chain connects TRBV4-1 to TRBJ2-3; 7 bases line up with TRBD1. J gave up 0 bases and V 1 base, and 4 bases lay outside the gene matches. Germline CDR1 is MGHRA and CDR2 is YSYEKL. CDR3 size: 16 residues. CDR3 sequence (DNA): TGCGCCAGCAGCCAAGGACAGGGAGCTAGCACAGATACGCAGTATTTT. Amino acid sequence: CASSQGQGASTDTQYF.